This entry is about one TCR beta chain. Its antigen is not yet known. Mouse gene names and germline sequences are the ones reported for this receptor. This record belongs to a study of CD8+ T cells in alopecia areata (dated by TCRdb to between 2018 and 2020). For context, the study as a whole: Skin from C3H/HeJ donors with spontaneous alopecia (6-12 months old) was grafted onto female C3H/HeJ recipients that were 7-10 weeks old. To study T cell clonal expansion in alopecia areata, the researchers applied high-throughput TCRbeta sequencing to both the C3H/HeJ mouse model and human patients. On the human side, TCRbeta sequencing was run on scalp tissue and on sorted CD4+ and CD8+ peripheral blood T cells from healthy controls and from alopecia areata patients with either patchy or totalis/universalis disease. Scalp clonality was compared across normal scalp (n=4), patchy alopecia areata scalp (n=8), and alopecia totalis/universalis scalp (n=8). RNA came from the PAXgene miRNA kit for fixed scalp, the miRNeasy kit for PBMCs, and the RNeasy kit for mouse skin. Amplification of TCRbeta CDR3 regions was done by immunoSEQ multiplex PCR using 35 Vbeta forward primers and 13 Jbeta reverse primers.

Library creation used the immunoSEQ multiplex PCR assay. RNA was extracted from all samples and reverse transcribed into cDNA, which served as template for TCR sequencing. SuperScript III was used to make first-strand cDNA, primed with a 2:1 mix of oligo-dT and random hexamers. Amplification bias was assessed with a synthetic immune receptor repertoire, and residual bias was removed computationally. Sequencing of the libraries was done on Illumina HiSeq with 60 bp reads that cover the CDR3, reading from J toward V. The original methods were these. After raw reads were preprocessed to remove errors, the CDR3 was defined following IMGT conventions as running from the conserved cysteine to phenylalanine. Clonality was computed as 1 minus the Shannon entropy, with the entropy normalized by log2 of the number of productive unique TCRs. Whether scalp clones were CD4 or CD8 was inferred by matching scalp TCRbeta sequences against CD4 and CD8 repertoires sorted from blood. Drawn from immuneACCESS, this table holds only the in-frame rearrangements with V and J called that TCRdb kept. Clones are partly lost; checked studies trace under half to an unresolved V gene and leave the rest unexplained. The DNA was the basis for D and trimming; V, J and clone size are from that table. The sample records 90,000 to 130,000 clones, none occurring a single time. Less than 20% of the sample is held by the ten biggest clonotypes.

Study-wide findings and limitations: Scalp TCR repertoire analysis is complicated because resident alphabeta T cells in normal human skin are also sequenced, whereas mouse skin is dominated by gammadelta T cells. Compared with normal scalp, lesional scalp, particularly in alopecia totalis/universalis, had higher clonality and more expanded CD8+ clones, which suggests antigenic drive. Shared TCR sequences between patients were less evident than in mice, which may be partly attributable to HLA diversity in the patient population.

Sequences were obtained from lesional skin. The source of this sequence is a C3H/HeJ mouse with alopecia areata. The strain carries MHC haplotype H2-k.

The CDR3 reads as follows: CASSDAWGSNERLFF. The DNA read from the CDR3 is TGTGCCAGCAGTGATGCCTGGGGCTCCAACGAA. The chain was built from TRBV13-3 and TRBJ1-4, with a weak D call of TRBD1 (5 bases match). The read terminates 4 residues ahead of where the CDR3 ends, so the germline J gene completes it. Cut back by 0 bases and 2 bases, the V and J ends lie 8 bases apart. There are 15 amino acids in the CDR3, from cysteine to phenylalanine inclusive. Part of the CDR3 DNA is given, 33 bases translated from base 1. The germline V gene supplies CDR1 NNHDY and CDR2 SYVADS.